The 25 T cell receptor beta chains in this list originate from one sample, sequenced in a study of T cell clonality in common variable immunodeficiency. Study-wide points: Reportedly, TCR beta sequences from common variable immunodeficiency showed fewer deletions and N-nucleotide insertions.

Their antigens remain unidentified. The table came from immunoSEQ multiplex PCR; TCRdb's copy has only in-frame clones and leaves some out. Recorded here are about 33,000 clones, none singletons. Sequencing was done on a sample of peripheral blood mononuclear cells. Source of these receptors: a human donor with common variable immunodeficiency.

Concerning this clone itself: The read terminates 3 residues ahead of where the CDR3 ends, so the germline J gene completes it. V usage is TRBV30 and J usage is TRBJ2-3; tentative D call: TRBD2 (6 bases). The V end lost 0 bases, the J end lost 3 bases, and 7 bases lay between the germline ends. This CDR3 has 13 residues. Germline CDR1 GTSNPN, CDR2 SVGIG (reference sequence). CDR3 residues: CAWSVAGTDTQYF. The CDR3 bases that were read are TGTGCCTGGAGTGTGGCGGGGACAGATACG.

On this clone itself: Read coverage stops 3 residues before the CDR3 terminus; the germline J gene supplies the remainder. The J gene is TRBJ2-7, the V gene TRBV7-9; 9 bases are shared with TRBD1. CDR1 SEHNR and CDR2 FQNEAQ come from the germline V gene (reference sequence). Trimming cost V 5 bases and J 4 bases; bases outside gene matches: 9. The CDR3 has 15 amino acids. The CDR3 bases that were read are TGTGCCAGCAGCCAAGCCGGGACAGGGATGTACGAG. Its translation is CASSQAGTGMYE. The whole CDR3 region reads CASSQAGTGMYEQYF. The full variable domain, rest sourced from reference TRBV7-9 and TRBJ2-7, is DTGVSQNPRHKITKRGQNVTFRCDPISEHNRLYWYRQTLGQGPEFLTYFQNEAQLEKSRLLSDRFSAERPKGSFSTLEIQRTEQGDSAMYLCASSQAGTGMYEQYFGPGTRLTVT.

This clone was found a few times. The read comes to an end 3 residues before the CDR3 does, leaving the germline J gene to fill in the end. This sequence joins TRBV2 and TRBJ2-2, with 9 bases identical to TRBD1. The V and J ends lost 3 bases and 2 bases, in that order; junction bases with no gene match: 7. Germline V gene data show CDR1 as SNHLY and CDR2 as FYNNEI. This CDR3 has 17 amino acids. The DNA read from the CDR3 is TGTGCCAGCAGTGAGTTCCGGGACAGGGTAAACACCGGGGAG. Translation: CASSEFRDRVNTGE. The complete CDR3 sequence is CASSEFRDRVNTGELFF.

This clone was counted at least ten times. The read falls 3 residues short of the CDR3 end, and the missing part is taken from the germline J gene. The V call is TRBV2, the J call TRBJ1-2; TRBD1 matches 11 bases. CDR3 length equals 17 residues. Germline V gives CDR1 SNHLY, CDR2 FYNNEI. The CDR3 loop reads CASSMGGQGAVGIGYTF. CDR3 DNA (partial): TGTGCCAGCAGTATGGGAGGACAGGGGGCGGTCGGAATAGGC. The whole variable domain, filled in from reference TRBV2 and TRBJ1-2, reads EPEVTQTPSHQVTQMGQEVILRCVPISNHLYFYWYRQILGQKVEFLVSFYNNEISEKSEIFDDQFSVERPDGSNFTLKIRSTKLEDSAMYFCASSMGGQGAVGIGYTFGSGTRLTVV.

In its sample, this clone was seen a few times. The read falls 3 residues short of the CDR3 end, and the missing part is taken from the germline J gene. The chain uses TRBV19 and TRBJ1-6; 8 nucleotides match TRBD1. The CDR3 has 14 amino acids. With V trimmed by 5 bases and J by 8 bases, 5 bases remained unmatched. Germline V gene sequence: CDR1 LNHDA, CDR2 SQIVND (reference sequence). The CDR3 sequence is CASSLTGEDSPLHF. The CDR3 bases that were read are TGTGCCAGTAGTTTGACAGGGGAGGATTCACCC.

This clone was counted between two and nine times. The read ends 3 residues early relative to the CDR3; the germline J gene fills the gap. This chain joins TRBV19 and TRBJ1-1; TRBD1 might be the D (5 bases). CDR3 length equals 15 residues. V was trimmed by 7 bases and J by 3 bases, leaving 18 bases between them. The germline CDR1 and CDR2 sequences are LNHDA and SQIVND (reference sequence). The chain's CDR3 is CASIGAGPGDTEAFF. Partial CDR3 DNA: TGTGCCAGTATTGGGGCCGGACCGGGAGACACTGAA. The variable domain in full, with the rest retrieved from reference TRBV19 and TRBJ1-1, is DGGITQSPKYLFRKEGQNVTLSCEQNLNHDAMYWYRQDPGQGLRLIYYSQIVNDFQKGDIAEGYSVSREKKESFPLTVTSAQKNPTAFYLCASIGAGPGDTEAFFGQGTRLTVV.

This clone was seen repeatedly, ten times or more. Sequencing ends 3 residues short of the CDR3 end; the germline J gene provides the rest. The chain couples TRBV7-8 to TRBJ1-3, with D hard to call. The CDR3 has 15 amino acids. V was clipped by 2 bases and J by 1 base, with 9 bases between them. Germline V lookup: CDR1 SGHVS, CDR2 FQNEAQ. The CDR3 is CASSLHTVSGNTIYF. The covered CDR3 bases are TGTGCCAGCAGCTTACACACAGTATCTGGAAACACC. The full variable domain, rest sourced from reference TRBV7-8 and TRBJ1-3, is GAGVSQSPRYKVAKRGQDVALRCDPISGHVSLFWYQQALGQGPEFLTYFQNEAQLDKSGLPSDRFFAERPEGSVSTLKIQRTQQEDSAVYLCASSLHTVSGNTIYFGEGSWLTVV.

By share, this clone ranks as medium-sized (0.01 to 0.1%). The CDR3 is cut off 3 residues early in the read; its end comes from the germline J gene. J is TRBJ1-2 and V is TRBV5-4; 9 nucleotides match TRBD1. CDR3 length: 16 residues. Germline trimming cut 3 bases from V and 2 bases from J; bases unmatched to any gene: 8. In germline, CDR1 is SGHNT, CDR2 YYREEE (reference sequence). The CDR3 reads CASSSTPGTGNYGYTF. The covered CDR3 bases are TGTGCCAGCAGCTCGACCCCGGGGACAGGGAACTATGGC.

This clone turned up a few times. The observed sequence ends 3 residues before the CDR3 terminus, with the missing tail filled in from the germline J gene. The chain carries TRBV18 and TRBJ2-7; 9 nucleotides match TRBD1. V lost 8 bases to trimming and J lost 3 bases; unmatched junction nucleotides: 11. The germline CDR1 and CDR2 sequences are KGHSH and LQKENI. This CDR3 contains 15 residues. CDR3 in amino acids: CASNTPDRGVYEQYF. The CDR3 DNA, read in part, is TGTGCCAGCAACACCCCGGACAGGGGTGTCTACGAG.

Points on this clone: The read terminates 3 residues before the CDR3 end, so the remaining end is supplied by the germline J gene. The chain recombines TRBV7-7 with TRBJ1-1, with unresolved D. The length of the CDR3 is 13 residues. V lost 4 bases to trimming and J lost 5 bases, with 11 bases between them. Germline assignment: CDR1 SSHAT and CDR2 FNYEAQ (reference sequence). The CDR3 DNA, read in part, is TGTGCCAGCAGCTATTCCTCGACAACTGAA. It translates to CASSYSSTTE. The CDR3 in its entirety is CASSYSSTTEAFF.

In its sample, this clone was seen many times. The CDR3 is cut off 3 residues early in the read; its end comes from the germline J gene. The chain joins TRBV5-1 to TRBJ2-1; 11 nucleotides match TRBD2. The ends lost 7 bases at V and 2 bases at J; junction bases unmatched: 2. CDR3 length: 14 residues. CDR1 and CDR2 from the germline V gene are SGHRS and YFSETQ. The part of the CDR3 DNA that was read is TGCGCCAGCCAACTAGCGGGGGCCTACAATGAG. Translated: CASQLAGAYNE. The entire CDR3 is CASQLAGAYNEQFF.

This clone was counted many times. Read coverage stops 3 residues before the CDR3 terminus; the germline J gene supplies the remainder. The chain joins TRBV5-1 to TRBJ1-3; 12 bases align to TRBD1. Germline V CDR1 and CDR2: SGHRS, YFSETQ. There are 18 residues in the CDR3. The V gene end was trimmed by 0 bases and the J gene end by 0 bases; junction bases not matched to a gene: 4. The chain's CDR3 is CASSLEGQGAPSGNTIYF. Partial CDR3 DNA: TGCGCCAGCAGCTTGGAGGGACAGGGGGCCCCCTCTGGAAACACC.

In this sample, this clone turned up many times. The DNA read from the CDR3 is TGCGCCAGCAAGACAGGGAGCACCGGGGAG. Residues: CASKTGSTGE. The full-length CDR3 reads as CASKTGSTGELFF. This rearrangement joins TRBV5-1 to TRBJ2-2; 7 bases map to TRBD1. The read halts 3 residues ahead of the CDR3 end, with the missing end drawn from the germline J gene. Germline V lookup: CDR1 SGHRS, CDR2 YFSETQ. The junction had 3 bases not matched to a gene; V was cut back by 6 bases and J by 4 bases. This CDR3 region has 13 residues.

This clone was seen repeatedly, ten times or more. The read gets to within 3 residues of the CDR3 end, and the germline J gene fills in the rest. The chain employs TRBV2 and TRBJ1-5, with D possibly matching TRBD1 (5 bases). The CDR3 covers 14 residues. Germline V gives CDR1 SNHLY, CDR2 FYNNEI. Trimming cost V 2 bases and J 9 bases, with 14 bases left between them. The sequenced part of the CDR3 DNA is TGTGCCAGCAGTGAAATCCAGGGAGGAGGGCCC. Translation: CASSEIQGGGP. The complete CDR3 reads CASSEIQGGGPQHF.

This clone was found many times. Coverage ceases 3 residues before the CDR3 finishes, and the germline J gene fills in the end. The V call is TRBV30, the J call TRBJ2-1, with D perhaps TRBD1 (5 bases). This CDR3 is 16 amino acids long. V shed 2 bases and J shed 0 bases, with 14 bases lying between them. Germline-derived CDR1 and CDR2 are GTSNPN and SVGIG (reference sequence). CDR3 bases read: TGTGCCTGGAGTAACCGTGGGGCGAGCTCCTACAATGAG. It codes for CAWSNRGASSYNE. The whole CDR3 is CAWSNRGASSYNEQFF.

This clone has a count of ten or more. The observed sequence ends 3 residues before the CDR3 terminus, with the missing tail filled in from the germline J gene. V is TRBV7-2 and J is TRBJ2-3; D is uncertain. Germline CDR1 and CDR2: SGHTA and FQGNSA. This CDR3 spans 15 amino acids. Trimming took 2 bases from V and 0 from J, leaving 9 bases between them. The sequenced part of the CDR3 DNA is TGTGCCAGCAGCTTACCTGGCGGTAGCACAGATACG. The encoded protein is CASSLPGGSTDT. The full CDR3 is CASSLPGGSTDTQYF.

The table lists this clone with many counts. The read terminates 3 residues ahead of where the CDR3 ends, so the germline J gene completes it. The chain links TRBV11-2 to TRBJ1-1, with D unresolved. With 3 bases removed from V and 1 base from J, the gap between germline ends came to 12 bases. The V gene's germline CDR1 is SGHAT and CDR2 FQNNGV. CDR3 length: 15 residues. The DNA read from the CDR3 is TGTGCCAGCAGCTTGTGGAGGGCAACGAACACTGAA. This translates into CASSLWRATNTE. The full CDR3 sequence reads CASSLWRATNTEAFF.

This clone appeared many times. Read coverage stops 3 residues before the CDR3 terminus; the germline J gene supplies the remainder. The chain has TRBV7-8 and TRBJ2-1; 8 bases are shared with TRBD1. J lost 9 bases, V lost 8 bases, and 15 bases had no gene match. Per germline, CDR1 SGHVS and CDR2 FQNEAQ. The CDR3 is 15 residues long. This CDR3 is CASVKAPQGDREQFF. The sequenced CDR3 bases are TGTGCCAGCGTAAAGGCCCCACAGGGGGATCGTGAG.

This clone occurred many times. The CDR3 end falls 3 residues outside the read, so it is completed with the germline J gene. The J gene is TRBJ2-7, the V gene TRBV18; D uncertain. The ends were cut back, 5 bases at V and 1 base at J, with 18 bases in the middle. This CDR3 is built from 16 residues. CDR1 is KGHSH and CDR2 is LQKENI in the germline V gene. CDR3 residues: CASSSKSRSLSYEQYF. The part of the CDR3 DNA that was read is TGTGCCAGCTCATCCAAAAGCAGGTCGTTATCCTACGAG.

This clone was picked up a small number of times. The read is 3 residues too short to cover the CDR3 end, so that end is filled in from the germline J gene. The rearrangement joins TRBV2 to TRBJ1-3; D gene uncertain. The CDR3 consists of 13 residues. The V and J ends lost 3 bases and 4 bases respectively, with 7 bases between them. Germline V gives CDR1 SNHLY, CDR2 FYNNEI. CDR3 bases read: TGTGCCAGCAGTGATTACTCCGGAAACACC. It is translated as CASSDYSGNT. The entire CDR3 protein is CASSDYSGNTIYF. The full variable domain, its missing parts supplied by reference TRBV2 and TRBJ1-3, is EPEVTQTPSHQVTQMGQEVILRCVPISNHLYFYWYRQILGQKVEFLVSFYNNEISEKSEIFDDQFSVERPDGSNFTLKIRSTKLEDSAMYFCASSDYSGNTIYFGEGSWLTVV.

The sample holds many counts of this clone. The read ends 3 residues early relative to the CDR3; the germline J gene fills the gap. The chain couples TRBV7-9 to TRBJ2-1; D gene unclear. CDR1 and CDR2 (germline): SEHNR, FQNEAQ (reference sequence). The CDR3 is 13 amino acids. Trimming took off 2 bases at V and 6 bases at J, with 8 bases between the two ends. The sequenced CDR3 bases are TGTGCCAGCAGCTTACCTACGGTCAATGAG. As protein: CASSLPTVNE. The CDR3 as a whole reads CASSLPTVNEQFF.

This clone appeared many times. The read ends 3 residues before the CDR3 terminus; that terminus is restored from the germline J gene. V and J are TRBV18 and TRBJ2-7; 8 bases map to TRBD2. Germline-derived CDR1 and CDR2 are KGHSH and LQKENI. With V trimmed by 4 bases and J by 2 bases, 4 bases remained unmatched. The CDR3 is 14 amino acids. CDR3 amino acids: CASSLGGDTYEQYF. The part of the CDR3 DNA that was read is TGTGCCAGCTCACTCGGGGGGGACACCTACGAG. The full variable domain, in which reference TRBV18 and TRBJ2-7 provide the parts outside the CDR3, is NAGVMQNPRHLVRRRGQEARLRCSPMKGHSHVYWYRQLPEEGLKFMVYLQKENIIDESGMPKERFSAEFPKEGPSILRIQQVVRGDSAAYFCASSLGGDTYEQYFGPGTRLTVT.

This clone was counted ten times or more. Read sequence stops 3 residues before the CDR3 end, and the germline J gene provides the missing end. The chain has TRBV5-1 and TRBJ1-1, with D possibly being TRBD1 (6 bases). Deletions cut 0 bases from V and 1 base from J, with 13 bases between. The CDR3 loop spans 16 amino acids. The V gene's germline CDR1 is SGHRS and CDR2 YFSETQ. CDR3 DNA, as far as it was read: TGCGCCAGCAGCTTGGGGGGGGGCAAAGGGAACACTGAA. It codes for CASSLGGGKGNTE. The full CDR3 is CASSLGGGKGNTEAFF.

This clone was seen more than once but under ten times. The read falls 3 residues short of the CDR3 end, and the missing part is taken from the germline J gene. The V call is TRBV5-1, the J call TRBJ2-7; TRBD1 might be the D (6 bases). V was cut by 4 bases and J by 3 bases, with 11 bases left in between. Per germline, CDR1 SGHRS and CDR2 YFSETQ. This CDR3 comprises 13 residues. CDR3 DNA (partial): TGCGCCAGCAGCCCGACAGGAGTCTACGAG. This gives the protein CASSPTGVYE. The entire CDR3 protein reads CASSPTGVYEQYF.

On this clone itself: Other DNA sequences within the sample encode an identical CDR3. The chain's CDR3 is CASRASGGTAYGYTF. Partial CDR3 DNA: TGTGCCAGTCGGGCCTCGGGGGGGACGGCTTATGGC. The rearrangement links TRBV19 to TRBJ1-2, with D perhaps TRBD1 (5 bases). The read terminates 3 residues before the CDR3 end, so the remaining end is supplied by the germline J gene. The CDR3 has 15 amino acids. Trimming removed 8 bases from V and 5 bases from J, with 21 bases in between. Per the germline V gene, CDR1 is LNHDA and CDR2 is SQIVND (reference sequence). Supplemented by reference TRBV19 and TRBJ1-2, the full variable domain reads DGGITQSPKYLFRKEGQNVTLSCEQNLNHDAMYWYRQDPGQGLRLIYYSQIVNDFQKGDIAEGYSVSREKKESFPLTVTSAQKNPTAFYLCASRASGGTAYGYTFGSGTRLTVV.